These 19 T cell receptor beta chains came from one sample sequenced in a study of blood T cell repertoires in COVID-19. Some clones are missing from TCRdb's copy, which holds only in-frame ones; the method was immunoSEQ multiplex PCR. The table has around 100,000 clones, about four fifths seen once. Sequenced input: peripheral blood. The receptor source for this set is a human donor in a cohort sampled during active COVID-19.

The CDR3 loop is CASSQTGHTNEKLFF. The CDR3 region has the DNA TGTGCCAGCAGCCAAACGGGACACACTAATGAAAAACTGTTTTTT. The chain couples TRBV3-1 (or the pseudogene TRBV3-2) to TRBJ1-4, with D perhaps matching TRBD1 (6 bases). This CDR3 has 15 amino acids. Germline V gene sequence: CDR1 LGHDT, CDR2 YNNKEL (reference sequence). The germline V and J ends were trimmed by 2 bases and 2 bases, with 9 bases remaining between them.

This clone has more than one count but fewer than ten. This chain's CDR3 is CASSLSRQALYEQYF. CDR3 bases: TGTGCCAGCAGCTTATCTCGACAGGCCCTCTACGAGCAGTACTTC. The chain combines TRBV7-8 with TRBJ2-7; possible D gene TRBD1, 6 bases. The germline V gene has CDR1 SGHVS and CDR2 FQNEAQ. CDR3 size: 15 residues. Trimming pared 2 bases from V and 3 bases from J, leaving 14 bases between. The full variable domain, completed using reference TRBV7-8 and TRBJ2-7, is GAGVSQSPRYKVAKRGQDVALRCDPISGHVSLFWYQQALGQGPEFLTYFQNEAQLDKSGLPSDRFFAERPEGSVSTLKIQRTQQEDSAVYLCASSLSRQALYEQYFGPGTRLTVT.

The rearrangement uses TRBV6-5 and TRBJ1-5; a weak D match, TRBD1 (5 bases). The J call could be wrong; TRBJ2-3 is a better fit for the DNA end. This CDR3 has 15 residues. Germline V lookup: CDR1 MNHEY, CDR2 SVGAGI. CDR3 nucleotides: TGTGCCAGCAGGAAAGACAGAGAGCAATATCAGCCCCAGTATTTT. Translated: CASRKDREQYQPQYF.

The V call is TRBV1, the J call TRBJ2-3; TRBD2, as called in the table, went unchecked against the DNA. TRBV1 corresponds to a pseudogene. CDR3 length: 15 amino acids. The CDR3 is CTSSRLLSSTDTQYF. The CDR3 DNA reads TGCACCAGCAGCCGACTACTAAGTAGCACAGATACGCAGTATTTT.

A few counts support this clone. The V call is TRBV28, the J call TRBJ1-6; D gene unclear. The germline CDR1 and CDR2 sequences are MDHEN and SYDVKM. Trimming left V 8 bases short and J 17 bases short, with 16 bases between. The CDR3 is 11 residues long. Written as DNA, the CDR3 is TGTGCCAGCCAGGATTCTCATTCTGTCCACTTT. Translated, it gives CASQDSHSVHF. The entire variable domain, with the rest obtained from reference TRBV28 and TRBJ1-6, is as follows: DVKVTQSSRYLVKRTGEKVFLECVQDMDHENMFWYRQDPGLGLRLIYFSYDVKMKEKGDIPEGYSVSREKKERFSLILESASTNQTSMYLCASQDSHSVHFGNGTRLTVT.

V is TRBV5-1 and J is TRBJ2-3, with a possible D match to TRBD2 (5 bases). The CDR3 loop spans 17 amino acids. Germline V gene sequence: CDR1 SGHRS, CDR2 YFSETQ. Trimming took 1 base from V and 5 from J, leaving 20 bases between them. The CDR3, as DNA: TGCGCCAGCAGCTTGCCGACTAACAGCCCTCCGGGAGATACGCAGTATTTT. Its translation is CASSLPTNSPPGDTQYF.

The CDR3 DNA sequence: TGTGCCAGTAGGGGGGAGACTAGCGGGAGCAGAGATGAGCAGTTCTTC. Its translation is CASRGETSGSRDEQFF. V and J are TRBV28 and TRBJ2-1, with 12 bases matching TRBD2. This CDR3 contains 16 residues. The V segment lost 9 bases and the J segment 8 bases; nucleotides outside the gene matches: 14. The germline V gene has CDR1 MDHEN and CDR2 SYDVKM. The full variable domain, rest sourced from reference TRBV28 and TRBJ2-1, is DVKVTQSSRYLVKRTGEKVFLECVQDMDHENMFWYRQDPGLGLRLIYFSYDVKMKEKGDIPEGYSVSREKKERFSLILESASTNQTSMYLCASRGETSGSRDEQFFGPGTRLTVL.

This clone has more than one count but fewer than ten. The genes are TRBV10-3 and TRBJ2-7; D is uncertain. CDR3 length: 12 residues. Germline V gene sequence: CDR1 ENHRY, CDR2 SYGVKD. Trimming took off 8 bases at V and 1 base at J, with 9 bases between the two ends. The CDR3 DNA reads TGTGCCATCGGTACAGTTTCCTACGAGCAGTACTTC. This encodes CAIGTVSYEQYF.

This clone was counted a single time. J is TRBJ2-3 and V is TRBV5-1; 7 bases align to TRBD2. Trimming took 3 bases from V and 0 from J; bases not matched to a gene: 19. Germline values: CDR1 SGHRS, CDR2 YFSETQ. The CDR3 consists of 20 residues. The CDR3 loop is CASSYLKWGGGNPSTDTQYF. CDR3 nucleotide sequence: TGCGCCAGCAGCTACCTGAAATGGGGGGGTGGAAACCCTAGCACAGATACGCAGTATTTT.

This chain connects TRBV20-1 to TRBJ2-1; D gene unclear. Germline CDR1 reads DFQATT; CDR2 reads SNEGSKA (reference sequence). The CDR3 has 10 residues. The germline V and J ends were trimmed by 6 bases and 7 bases, with 7 bases remaining between them. The CDR3 is CSAGWNEQFF. In nucleotides, the CDR3 is TGCAGTGCCGGGTGGAATGAGCAGTTCTTC.

This clone turned up a few times. The chain combines TRBV7-8 with TRBJ2-2, with TRBD1 matching 11 bases. This CDR3 region has 19 residues. Germline lookup yields CDR1 SGHVS and CDR2 FQNEAQ. Losses at the gene ends were 0 bases for V and 6 bases for J; bases not matched to a gene: 12. CDR3 in amino acids: CASSLAWGTRGQGAGELFF. The CDR3 nucleotides read TGTGCCAGCAGCTTAGCGTGGGGAACACGGGGACAGGGGGCCGGGGAGCTGTTTTTT.

The chain couples TRBV11-3 to TRBJ2-5; D perhaps matches TRBD2 (5 bases). Looked up from germline, CDR1 is SGHNT and CDR2 is YENEEA. The CDR3 length is 15 residues. V lost 5 bases and J lost 2, with 15 bases in between. Written as DNA, the CDR3 is TGTGCCAGCAGCGCCGGGAAGCTTAATCAAGAGACCCAGTACTTC. Amino acid sequence: CASSAGKLNQETQYF.

The V and J genes are TRBV7-3 and TRBJ2-1; 7 nucleotides align to TRBD1. The CDR3 has 12 amino acids. V lost 5 bases to trimming and J lost 15 bases; unmatched junction nucleotides: 10. CDR1 and CDR2 from the germline V gene are SGHTA and FQGTGA. CDR3 protein: CASSPRTGLWFF. DNA of the CDR3: TGTGCCAGCAGCCCCCGGACAGGTCTTTGGTTCTTC.

V usage is TRBV11-3 and J usage is TRBJ1-2; the D is unclear. CDR1 and CDR2 from the germline V gene are SGHNT and YENEEA. This CDR3 region has 17 residues. V shed 2 bases and J shed 4 bases, with 20 bases lying between them. CDR3 nucleotide sequence: TGTGCCAGCAGCTTATTAACTGAGGCAGATATAACCTATGGCTACACCTTC. It translates to CASSLLTEADITYGYTF.

In its sample, this clone was seen once. J is TRBJ2-7 and V is TRBV6-5; 8 nucleotides align to TRBD1. Per germline, CDR1 MNHEY and CDR2 SVGAGI. CDR3 length equals 15 residues. V shed 4 bases, J shed 2 bases, and the junction held 7 bases outside the gene matches. CDR3 protein: CASSSRDRRPYEQYF. The CDR3 DNA reads TGTGCCAGCAGTTCCCGGGACAGGCGACCCTACGAGCAGTACTTC.

The chain is built from TRBV11-2 and TRBJ1-3; D remains ambiguous. The CDR3 loop spans 15 amino acids. Trimming cost V 5 bases and J 0 bases, with 11 bases left between them. The germline V gene encodes CDR1 SGHAT and CDR2 FQNNGV. CDR3 nucleotides: TGTGCCAGCAGCCCCCTAGAGGTCTCTGGAAACACCATATATTTT. This translates into CASSPLEVSGNTIYF.

A remark on this clone: The sample has other DNA sequences that encode this CDR3 too. The chain links TRBV7-3 to TRBJ1-1, with D perhaps matching TRBD1 (5 bases). The CDR3 consists of 14 residues. Per germline, CDR1 SGHTA and CDR2 FQGTGA. Trimming took 2 bases from V and 1 from J, leaving 8 bases between them. The CDR3 is CASSLGGGNTEAFF. The CDR3 nucleotides are TGTGCCAGCAGCTTAGGCGGGGGGAACACTGAAGCTTTCTTT.

The chain joins TRBV27 to TRBJ2-7; D possibly corresponds to TRBD1 (5 bases). Looked up from germline, CDR1 is MNHEY and CDR2 is SMNVEV (reference sequence). The CDR3 sequence is 15 residues long. V was pared by 5 bases and J by 0 bases, with 14 bases between. CDR3 sequence reads: CASSTLWGGSYEQYF. The DNA for the CDR3 is TGTGCCAGCAGTACCCTCTGGGGCGGCTCCTACGAGCAGTACTTC.

The chain carries TRBV4-1 and TRBJ1-3; 7 bases agree with TRBD1. Trimming at V came to 1 base and at J to 2 bases, leaving 5 bases not matched to a gene. Germline CDR1 reads MGHRA; CDR2 reads YSYEKL. The CDR3 is 16 residues long. The CDR3 DNA reads as TGCGCCAGCAGCCAAGGACAGGGTCCCACTGGAAACACCATATATTTT. Protein product: CASSQGQGPTGNTIYF.